The next 24 T cell receptor beta chains were all read from a single sample in a study of response to subunit inactivated influenza vaccine. A single record per CDR3 protein comes from TCRdb applying MiXCR to the RT-PCR reads. The top ten hold around 7.3% of the sample, which has approximately 730,000 distinct CDR3 sequences, roughly 14% seen once. The material sequenced was PBMCs from blood, taken approximately 15 days before vaccination. These receptors were taken from a man over 45 who received an inactivated influenza vaccine.

This clonotype was counted a few times. V is TRBV18 and J is TRBJ2-7, with D uncertain. The CDR3 has 15 amino acids. Trimming took 1 base from V and 6 from J, leaving 16 bases between them. CDR1 KGHSH and CDR2 LQKENI come from the germline V gene. The CDR3: CASSPLADEESEQYF. The CDR3 DNA is TGTGCCAGCTCACCACTGGCGGACGAGGAGTCCGAGCAGTACTTC.

About this clonotype: One base away lies a much larger clone, so this may be a sequencing read error. This chain links TRBV3-1 with TRBJ2-5; D gene ambiguous. The germline CDR1 and CDR2 sequences are LGHDT and YNNKEL (reference sequence). This CDR3 spans 12 amino acids. CDR3 DNA: TGTGCCAGCAGCCAAGACCAAGGGACCCAGTACTTC. Protein sequence: CASSQDQGTQYF.

V usage is TRBV6-4 and J usage is TRBJ2-1, with D maybe TRBD1 (5 bases). Trimming took 5 bases from V and 4 from J, leaving 15 bases between them. CDR3 size: 15 residues. Germline lookup yields CDR1 MRHNA and CDR2 SNTAGT. CDR3 amino acids: CASSTDSRGYNEQFF. CDR3 DNA: TGTGCCAGCAGTACGGATAGTAGGGGATACAATGAGCAGTTCTTC.

The rearrangement uses TRBV12-3 or TRBV12-4 and TRBJ2-1; 7 bases are shared with TRBD2. This CDR3 spans 15 amino acids. The junction had 3 bases not matched to a gene; V was cut back by 3 bases and J by 1 base. CDR3: CASSLRAGSYNEQFF. The CDR3, as DNA: TGTGCCAGCAGTTTGCGAGCGGGGTCCTACAATGAGCAGTTCTTC.

The V and J genes are TRBV20-1 and TRBJ2-6; D remains unclear. Trimming took 3 bases from V and 1 from J, leaving 7 bases between them. CDR1 and CDR2 (germline): DFQATT, SNEGSKA (reference sequence). The CDR3 loop spans 14 amino acids. CDR3 amino acids: CSARLHSGANVLTF. The DNA for the CDR3 is TGCAGTGCTAGGTTGCATTCTGGGGCCAACGTCCTGACTTTC.

Note on this clonotype: The conserved phenylalanine or tryptophan normally closing the CDR3 is absent here, so this likely arose from a read error. The chain uses TRBV7-9 and TRBJ2-1; 7 bases align to TRBD1. The CDR3 has 15 residues. V lost 5 bases, J lost 0 bases, and 4 bases stayed unmatched. Germline CDR1 and CDR2: SEHNR and FQNEAQ (reference sequence). The CDR3 DNA reads TGTGCCAGCAGCAAGGGGACAGTCTCCTACAATGAGCAGTTCTCC. As protein: CASSKGTVSYNEQFS.

This clonotype appeared many times. The chain combines TRBV29-1 with TRBJ2-5; 7 bases are a match to TRBD1. CDR3 length: 16 amino acids. The germline CDR1 and CDR2 sequences are SQVTM and ANQGSEA. J gave up 10 bases and V 6 bases, and 23 bases lay outside the gene matches. The CDR3 region is CSVRALNRGPLVDQYF. The CDR3 DNA reads TGCAGCGTACGAGCCCTAAACAGGGGACCCCTCGTGGACCAGTACTTC.

This clonotype was seen ten or more times. The V and J genes are TRBV20-1 and TRBJ2-1; D might be TRBD1 or TRBD2, each matching 7 bases. Germline V gene data show CDR1 as DFQATT and CDR2 as SNEGSKA (reference sequence). The CDR3 is 14 residues long. The V gene lost 1 base and the J gene lost 15 bases, with 22 bases spanning the gap. DNA for the CDR3: TGCAGTGCTAGAGTCCGTCGAGACAGGGAGGGTACGTTCTTC. This gives the protein CSARVRRDREGTFF.

There are a few counts of this clonotype. The rearrangement links TRBV20-1 to TRBJ2-3; 7 bases are shared with TRBD2. CDR3 length equals 14 residues. Trimming at V came to 6 bases and at J to 5 bases, leaving 11 bases not matched to a gene. Germline loops: CDR1 DFQATT, CDR2 SNEGSKA (reference sequence). CDR3 protein: CSAQNGASGDTQYF. The CDR3 region has the DNA TGCAGTGCCCAGAACGGTGCTAGCGGAGATACGCAGTATTTT.

This chain connects TRBV29-1 to TRBJ2-5; no clear D gene. Between the trimmed V and J ends, which lost 1 base and 2 bases, there was a span of 11 bases. The CDR3 sequence is 14 residues long. Germline V gives CDR1 SQVTM, CDR2 ANQGSEA. The CDR3 nucleotides read TGCAGCGTTGAAGGTCTGGCAGTGCAAGAGACCCAGTACTTC. The encoded protein is CSVEGLAVQETQYF.

The table lists this clonotype with a few counts. The CDR3 loop is CASSVRGLTDTQYF. The CDR3, as DNA: TGTGCCAGCAGCGTACGCGGGCTCACAGATACGCAGTATTTT. The rearrangement links TRBV9 to TRBJ2-3, with TRBD2 as a possible D gene (5 bases). Germline V CDR1 and CDR2: SGDLS, YYNGEE. With 1 base removed from V and 2 bases from J, the gap between germline ends came to 8 bases. The CDR3 has 14 residues.

This clonotype occurred a few times. The chain recombines TRBV19 with TRBJ1-1, with TRBD1 matching over 7 bases. After removal of 5 bases from V and 9 bases from J, the junction contained 6 bases not matched to a gene. Per germline, CDR1 LNHDA and CDR2 SQIVND (reference sequence). The CDR3 consists of 12 residues. The DNA for the CDR3 is TGTGCCAGTAGTGGGTCCAGGGGGAAAGCTTTCTTT. Translating it yields CASSGSRGKAFF.

The chain links TRBV15 to TRBJ1-1, with 9 nucleotides matching TRBD1. The length of the CDR3 is 16 residues. The germline gives CDR1 LNHNV, CDR2 YYDKDF (reference sequence). J gave up 1 base and V 7 bases, and 10 bases lay outside the gene matches. CDR3 residues: CATKKRDREKNTEAFF. The CDR3 DNA is TGTGCCACCAAGAAGCGGGACAGGGAAAAGAACACTGAAGCTTTCTTT.

This clonotype occurred many times. The chain is built from TRBV27 and TRBJ2-4; D is uncertain. The CDR3 spans 15 residues. V was cut by 5 bases and J by 4 bases, with 15 bases left in between. Germline CDR1 and CDR2: MNHEY and SMNVEV (reference sequence). The CDR3 protein is CASSATSGRKNIQYF. The CDR3, as DNA: TGTGCCAGCAGTGCAACGTCGGGTAGGAAAAACATTCAGTACTTC.

This clonotype was found a few times. This rearrangement joins TRBV28 to TRBJ2-3; D may be TRBD1 (6 bases). The CDR3 extends over 15 amino acids. Trimming took 6 bases from V and 6 from J, leaving 19 bases between them. CDR1 and CDR2 (germline): MDHEN, SYDVKM. Here the CDR3 reads CASSPTGSQRDTQYF. The CDR3 coding sequence is TGTGCCAGCAGCCCGACAGGTTCCCAGCGGGATACGCAGTATTTT.

This rearrangement joins TRBV11-1 to TRBJ2-7, with 8 bases lining up with TRBD2. The CDR3 has 16 amino acids. The junction had 9 bases not matched to a gene; V was cut back by 5 bases and J by 0 bases. The germline CDR1 and CDR2 sequences are SGHAT and FQDESV (reference sequence). The CDR3 DNA reads as TGTGCCAGCAGCCACGGGGGGGGACGCCCCTCCTACGAGCAGTACTTC. This encodes CASSHGGGRPSYEQYF.

This clonotype was seen more than once but under ten times. The rearrangement joins TRBV4-1 to TRBJ2-7, with no clear D. V lost 0 bases and J lost 2, with 17 bases in between. Germline loops: CDR1 MGHRA, CDR2 YSYEKL. The CDR3 sequence is 17 residues long. The CDR3 reads CASSQDIIGITTYEQYF. In DNA, the CDR3 is TGCGCCAGCAGCCAAGATATTATAGGGATTACAACCTACGAGCAGTACTTC.

The CDR3 region has the DNA TGTGCCAGCAGCCATCCTAGCGGGAGGGCCTCCCATGAGCAGTTCTTC. This codes for CASSHPSGRASHEQFF. This chain links TRBV7-9 with TRBJ2-1; 12 bases map to TRBD2. This CDR3 is 16 amino acids long. Germline assignment: CDR1 SEHNR and CDR2 FQNEAQ (reference sequence). Trimming took 5 bases from V and 8 from J; bases not matched to a gene: 10.

This clonotype was seen only a few times. The chain is built from TRBV13 and TRBJ2-1; 15 bases fit TRBD2. This CDR3 has 17 amino acids. CDR1 PRHDT and CDR2 FYEKMQ come from the germline V gene (reference sequence). The J segment lost 15 bases and the V segment lost 2 bases, leaving 14 bases of the junction unmatched. The CDR3 region has the DNA TGTGCCAGCAGCTTAACCCAGGGACTAGCGGGGGGCCCGGGTGCGTTCTTC. Translating gives CASSLTQGLAGGPGAFF.

This clonotype appeared many times. The chain couples TRBV30 to TRBJ2-1, with D unclear. With 0 bases removed from V and 0 bases from J, the gap between germline ends came to 12 bases. This CDR3 has 16 amino acids. CDR1 GTSNPN and CDR2 SVGIG come from the germline V gene (reference sequence). As DNA, the CDR3 is TGTGCCTGGAGTGTATTCAGAGGAAGCTCCTACAATGAGCAGTTCTTC. As protein: CAWSVFRGSSYNEQFF.

The chain links TRBV6-1 to TRBJ1-2; D is unclear. The CDR3 is made up of 13 amino acids. CDR1 MNHNS and CDR2 SASEGT come from the germline V gene. The V and J ends lost 5 bases and 8 bases respectively, with 15 bases between them. CDR3 DNA sequence: TGTGCCAGCAGTAAACAGAACATTAGGGGCTACACCTTC. It codes for CASSKQNIRGYTF.

This clonotype was observed a few times. J is TRBJ2-3 and V is TRBV15; D possibly corresponds to TRBD2 (5 bases). Germline CDR1 and CDR2: LNHNV and YYDKDF (reference sequence). The CDR3 is 15 amino acids. V was pared by 1 base and J by 4 bases, with 12 bases between. The CDR3: CATSRGDSAADTQYF. CDR3 DNA: TGTGCCACCAGCAGAGGAGATAGCGCGGCAGATACGCAGTATTTT.

A few counts support this clonotype. J is TRBJ2-6 and V is TRBV4-2; TRBD1 aligns across 8 bases. Looked up from germline, CDR1 is LGHNA and CDR2 is YNFKEQ. The CDR3 is 16 amino acids. V lost 1 base, J lost 3 bases, and 2 bases stayed unmatched. CDR3 residues: CASSQVTGVGANVLTF. CDR3 sequence (DNA): TGTGCCAGCAGCCAAGTGACAGGGGTTGGGGCCAACGTCCTGACTTTC.

V is TRBV7-2 and J is TRBJ2-7; D unresolved. V gave up 2 bases and J gave up 2 bases, with 7 bases separating them. This CDR3 region has 13 residues. Germline V lookup: CDR1 SGHTA, CDR2 FQGNSA. This CDR3 reads CASSLRFPYEQYF. CDR3 nucleotides: TGTGCCAGCAGCTTACGATTTCCCTACGAGCAGTACTTC.